This TCR beta chain appears in the sequencing data of a study of CD8+ T cells in alopecia areata. Study-wide background: Severity was scored as percentage of affected scalp area in treated patients.

Following extraction, RNA underwent reverse transcription to cDNA, which served as the sequencing template. The protocol was immunoSEQ multiplex PCR, while the TCRdb copy is restricted to in-frame clones and leaves out a portion. The sample consists of roughly 190,000 clones, 50% to 60% of them appearing once. The study's findings and limits: Affected lesional scalp, above all in alopecia totalis/universalis, was more clonal than normal scalp.

This CDR3 region has 15 residues. Trimming at V came to 0 bases and at J to 3 bases, leaving 3 bases not matched to a gene. Germline V CDR1 and CDR2: SGDLS, YYNGEE. Note on this clone: The antigen remains unidentified.

Treatment given: oral pan-JAK inhibitor, 5-10 mg twice daily. Those with alopecia areata gave lesional scalp punch biopsies and peripheral blood. The clonotype originates from a human donor with alopecia areata. J is TRBJ2-7 and V is TRBV9, with 10 bases matching TRBD2. Material: CD4+ T cells sorted from blood, obtained at week 4, from a patient treated with tofacitinib. The CDR3 DNA is TGTGCCAGCAGCGTAGCTAGCGGGGGCATCTACGAGCAGTACTTC. Residues: CASSVASGGIYEQYF.